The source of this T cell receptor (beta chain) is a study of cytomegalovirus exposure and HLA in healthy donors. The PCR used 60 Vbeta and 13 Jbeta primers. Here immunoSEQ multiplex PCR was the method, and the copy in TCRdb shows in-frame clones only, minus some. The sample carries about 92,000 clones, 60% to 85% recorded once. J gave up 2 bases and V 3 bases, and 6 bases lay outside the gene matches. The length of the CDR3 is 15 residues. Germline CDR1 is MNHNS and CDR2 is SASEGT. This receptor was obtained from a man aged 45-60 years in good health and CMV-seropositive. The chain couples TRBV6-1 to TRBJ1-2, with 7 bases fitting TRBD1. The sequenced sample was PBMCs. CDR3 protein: CASSETGTMNYGYTF. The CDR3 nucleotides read TGTGCCAGCAGTGAGACAGGGACCATGAACTATGGCTACACCTTC.